One and the same sample provided the 10 T cell receptor beta chains below, sequenced in a study of cytomegalovirus exposure and HLA in healthy donors. This PCR relied on a set of 60 Vbeta primers and 13 Jbeta primers. Generated by immunoSEQ multiplex PCR, the TCRdb table keeps only in-frame clones and is missing some. The table has 140,000 to 150,000 clones, more than 8% seen once. The sequenced sample was PBMCs. These receptors originate from a man in his fifties in good health and CMV-seronegative.

The chain links TRBV11-1 to TRBJ2-1; D possibly corresponds to TRBD2 (5 bases). CDR3 length equals 15 residues. Germline V gene lookup returns CDR1 SGHAT and CDR2 FQDESV (reference sequence). The V end lost 5 bases, the J end lost 7 bases, and 18 bases lay between the germline ends. Written as DNA, the CDR3 is TGTGCCAGCAGCCCCCCCGGCGGGCGGACGAATGAGCAGTTCTTC. Protein product: CASSPPGGRTNEQFF.

This clone was observed a few times. The chain carries TRBV4-1 and TRBJ1-5, with D perhaps matching TRBD1 (5 bases). The germline V gene has CDR1 MGHRA and CDR2 YSYEKL. The CDR3 totals 14 residues. Trimming removed 1 base from V and 3 bases from J, with 7 bases in between. The CDR3 sequence: CASSQGRVNQPQHF. The DNA of the CDR3 is TGCGCCAGCAGCCAAGGCAGGGTCAATCAGCCCCAGCATTTT.

This chain uses TRBV5-1 with TRBJ1-1; D not certain. Germline values: CDR1 SGHRS, CDR2 YFSETQ. The CDR3 runs to 15 residues. The ends were cut back, 4 bases at V and 0 bases at J, with 13 bases in the middle. CDR3 DNA: TGCGCCAGCAGCCCAGACACAGCTCTGAACACTGAAGCTTTCTTT. Its translation: CASSPDTALNTEAFF. The full variable domain, its missing parts supplied by reference TRBV5-1 and TRBJ1-1, is KAGVTQTPRYLIKTRGQQVTLSCSPISGHRSVSWYQQTPGQGLQFLFEYFSETQRNKGNFPGRFSGRQFSNSRSEMNVSTLELGDSALYLCASSPDTALNTEAFFGQGTRLTVV.

This clone was seen a few times. This chain links TRBV7-2 with TRBJ1-2; D may be TRBD1 (6 bases). Per germline, CDR1 SGHTA and CDR2 FQGNSA. Between the trimmed V and J ends, which lost 2 bases and 2 bases, there was a span of 9 bases. The CDR3 sequence is 14 residues long. CDR3 DNA sequence: TGTGCCAGCAGCTTAAACAGGGAGAACTATGGCTACACCTTC. As protein: CASSLNRENYGYTF.

This clone was picked up a small number of times. This rearrangement joins TRBV28 to TRBJ2-5, with D possibly being TRBD1 (5 bases). There are 14 residues in the CDR3. V lost 6 bases to trimming and J lost 5 bases, with 16 bases between them. Germline V lookup: CDR1 MDHEN, CDR2 SYDVKM. This CDR3 is CASRGPQTGETQYF. The CDR3 DNA sequence: TGTGCCAGCAGGGGGCCCCAAACGGGCGAGACCCAGTACTTC.

This clone was recorded a few times. This chain joins TRBV7-2 and TRBJ1-3; D might be TRBD1 (5 bases). Per germline, CDR1 SGHTA and CDR2 FQGNSA. The CDR3 loop spans 16 amino acids. Deletions cut 0 bases from V and 2 bases from J, with 11 bases between. The CDR3 region is CASSLAAGYTGNTIYF. The CDR3 region has the DNA TGTGCCAGCAGCTTAGCTGCAGGGTACACTGGAAACACCATATATTTT.

The rearrangement joins TRBV5-1 to TRBJ1-1; 8 nucleotides line up with TRBD1. Germline CDR1 SGHRS, CDR2 YFSETQ. V was clipped by 5 bases and J by 1 base; unmatched bases: 1. The CDR3 covers 13 residues. The CDR3 sequence is CASRTGGNTEAFF. CDR3 DNA: TGCGCCAGCAGAACAGGGGGGAACACTGAAGCTTTCTTT.

V usage is TRBV9 and J usage is TRBJ2-5, with 14 bases that match TRBD2. V was clipped by 4 bases and J by 0 bases; unmatched bases: 5. Germline V gene data show CDR1 as SGDLS and CDR2 as YYNGEE. The CDR3 covers 17 residues. The CDR3 loop reads CASSSGLAGAYQETQYF. The CDR3, as DNA: TGTGCCAGCAGCTCGGGACTAGCGGGGGCCTACCAAGAGACCCAGTACTTC.

The sample holds a few counts of this clone. The chain employs TRBV6-5 and TRBJ2-7, with 12 bases lining up with TRBD2. The CDR3 loop spans 15 amino acids. Unmatched junction bases numbered 4, after V lost 5 bases and J lost 2 bases. CDR1 is MNHEY, CDR2 SVGAGI, per germline. In DNA, the CDR3 is TGTGCCAGCAGTGGAACTAGCGGGGGGACCTACGAGCAGTACTTC. As protein: CASSGTSGGTYEQYF.

This clone was seen a few times. This chain links TRBV7-2 with TRBJ2-7; possibly TRBD2 for D (7 bases). V shed 3 bases and J shed 1 base, with 13 bases lying between them. The germline V gene encodes CDR1 SGHTA and CDR2 FQGNSA. CDR3 length: 15 amino acids. In DNA form, the CDR3 reads TGTGCCAGCAGCTTGGGACAAGCGGGGTCCTACGAGCAGTACTTC. Its protein is CASSLGQAGSYEQYF.